A single sample is the source of the 5 T cell receptor beta chains below, sequenced in a study of early T cells in non-severe SARS-CoV-2 infection. In TCRdb, the 5' RACE reads were re-called with MiXCR into one record per CDR3 protein. The table shows 27,000 or so distinct CDR3 sequences, with under 5% occurring only once. Sequenced input: whole blood. All receptors derive from an adult who was a healthcare worker with PCR-confirmed SARS-CoV-2 infection or an uninfected control (not recorded which).

This clonotype was seen ten or more times. The CDR3: CSAPKTGLAGAVLSSYNEQFF. Here the CDR3 DNA reads TGCAGTGCTCCCAAGACTGGACTAGCGGGGGCCGTACTAAGCTCCTACAATGAGCAGTTCTTC. The V and J genes are TRBV20-1 and TRBJ2-1; 13 bases map to TRBD2. The V gene end was trimmed by 5 bases and the J gene end by 0 bases; junction bases not matched to a gene: 19. The CDR3 consists of 21 residues. The germline V gene encodes CDR1 DFQATT and CDR2 SNEGSKA (reference sequence).

This clonotype was recorded at least ten times. The V and J genes are TRBV27 and TRBJ2-3, with TRBD2 as a possible D gene (6 bases). This CDR3 comprises 16 residues. Trimming cost V 0 bases and J 2 bases, with 12 bases left between them. The germline V gene encodes CDR1 MNHEY and CDR2 SMNVEV (reference sequence). CDR3 nucleotides: TGTGCCAGCAGTTTATCGTGGCGGGGCCTCACAGATACGCAGTATTTT. The encoded protein is CASSLSWRGLTDTQYF.

The table lists this clonotype with many counts. The rearrangement uses TRBV12-3 or TRBV12-4 and TRBJ1-6; 7 bases match TRBD1. CDR3 length equals 14 residues. J gave up 14 bases and V 6 bases, and 13 bases lay outside the gene matches. Here the CDR3 reads CASRKQGRVGSLHF. The DNA for the CDR3 is TGTGCCAGCAGAAAACAGGGGCGGGTAGGGTCCCTCCACTTT.

This clonotype was recorded at least ten times. The chain combines TRBV4-1 with TRBJ2-3, with unresolved D. The CDR3 loop spans 14 amino acids. Germline V gene sequence: CDR1 MGHRA, CDR2 YSYEKL. The V and J ends lost 0 bases and 0 bases respectively, with 4 bases between them. CDR3 in DNA: TGCGCCAGCAGCCAAGAGCCTAGCACAGATACGCAGTATTTT. This encodes CASSQEPSTDTQYF.

The chain links TRBV4-2 to TRBJ1-6; D perhaps matches TRBD1 (6 bases). V lost 0 bases and J lost 9, with 12 bases in between. CDR1 LGHNA and CDR2 YNFKEQ come from the germline V gene. The CDR3 totals 15 residues. CDR3 amino acids: CASSQDVGGSSPLHF. The CDR3 coding sequence is TGTGCCAGCAGCCAAGACGTAGGGGGGAGTTCACCCCTCCACTTT.